Presented here are 4 T cell receptor beta chains from one specimen sequenced in a study of blood T cell repertoires in COVID-19. The data were produced by immunoSEQ multiplex PCR, yet TCRdb's version contains in-frame clones alone and is incomplete. There are 70,000 to 85,000 clones in the sample; nearly 90% occur only once, and roughly 2.5% lies in the top ten. The sample taken for sequencing was peripheral blood. Receptors originate from a man in his 70s with active or convalescent COVID-19.

V gene TRBV7-8 combines with J gene TRBJ2-2; 11 nucleotides agree with TRBD2. This CDR3 region has 16 residues. Per germline, CDR1 SGHVS and CDR2 FQNEAQ. V lost 5 bases, J lost 4 bases, and 6 bases stayed unmatched. CDR3 sequence reads: CASSPGLAGLTGELFF. CDR3 nucleotides: TGTGCCAGCAGCCCCGGACTAGCGGGCCTCACCGGGGAGCTGTTTTTT.

The chain uses TRBV2 and TRBJ2-4, with 9 bases matching TRBD2. Germline loops: CDR1 SNHLY, CDR2 FYNNEI. The CDR3 extends over 18 amino acids. V shed 2 bases, J shed 0 bases, and the junction held 8 bases outside the gene matches. The CDR3 is CASSENLAGVLAKNIQYF. The DNA for the CDR3 is TGTGCCAGCAGTGAAAATTTAGCGGGGGTTCTAGCCAAAAACATTCAGTACTTC.

The rearrangement links TRBV5-1 to TRBJ2-5, with D perhaps TRBD1 (7 bases). The CDR3 loop spans 13 amino acids. V lost 4 bases and J lost 2, with 9 bases in between. Germline V gene sequence: CDR1 SGHRS, CDR2 YFSETQ. The CDR3 sequence is CASSAGQQETQYF. CDR3 DNA sequence: TGCGCCAGCAGCGCGGGACAGCAAGAGACCCAGTACTTC.

The chain has TRBV10-3 and TRBJ2-5; 8 bases match TRBD2. The V and J ends lost 6 bases and 7 bases, in that order; junction bases with no gene match: 4. Germline V lookup: CDR1 ENHRY, CDR2 SYGVKD. CDR3 length equals 12 residues. The DNA for the CDR3 is TGTGCCATCAGGGGCCTAGCGGGGACCCAGTACTTC. It specifies CAIRGLAGTQYF.